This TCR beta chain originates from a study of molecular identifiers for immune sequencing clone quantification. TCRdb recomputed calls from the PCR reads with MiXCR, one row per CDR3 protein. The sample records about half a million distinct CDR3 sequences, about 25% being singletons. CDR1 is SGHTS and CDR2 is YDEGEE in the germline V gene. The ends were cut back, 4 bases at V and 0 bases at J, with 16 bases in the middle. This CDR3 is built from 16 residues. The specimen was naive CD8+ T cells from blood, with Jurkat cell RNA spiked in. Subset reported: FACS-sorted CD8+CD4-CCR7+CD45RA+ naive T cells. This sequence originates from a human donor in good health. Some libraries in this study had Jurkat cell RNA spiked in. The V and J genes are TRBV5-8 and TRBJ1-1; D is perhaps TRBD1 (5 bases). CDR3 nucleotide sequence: TGTGCCAGCAGCGTCCGATCAGGGCTATTGAACACTGAAGCTTTCTTT. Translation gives CASSVRSGLLNTEAFF.